The clone carrying this TCR beta chain was seen only once. Its antigen is undetermined. The PCR was carried out with 60 Vbeta primers and 13 Jbeta primers. Produced via immunoSEQ multiplex PCR; TCRdb's table is partial and in-frame only. The table lists 150,000 to 190,000 clones, approximately 81% of them singletons. These data originate in a study of cytomegalovirus exposure and HLA in healthy donors. Study-level points and caveats: CMV serostatus was the only immune exposure information that was available.

The CDR3 totals 15 residues. Germline V gene data show CDR1 as SGHRS and CDR2 as YFSETQ. Trimming left V 2 bases short and J 6 bases short, with 17 bases between. The genes are TRBV5-1 and TRBJ1-2, with D hard to call. The sequenced sample consisted of PBMCs. The origin of this receptor is a woman aged 18-29 years in good health and CMV-seronegative. Written as DNA, the CDR3 is TGCGCCAGCAGCTTACTTAGTTACTCAACGAATGGCTACACCTTC. Translating gives CASSLLSYSTNGYTF.